The present TCR beta chain was sequenced within a study of shared clonotypes between healthy human individuals. The assay was immunoSEQ multiplex PCR, and TCRdb's table has in-frame clones only and misses some. Of 2 million to 2.5 million clones in the sample, under 95% were seen once. Trimming left V 1 base short and J 4 bases short, with 10 bases between. There are 14 residues in the CDR3. Germline V lookup: CDR1 LNHDA, CDR2 SQIVND (reference sequence). Sequencing was carried out using naive CD4+ T cells from PBMCs. Subset reported: CD45RA+ positively selected. V is TRBV19 and J is TRBJ1-2; possibly TRBD1 for D (6 bases). This sequence originates from a man in his late teens or twenties in good health. Some clones in this sample may be carry-over from other donors' samples. CDR3: CASSIVGRGYGYTF. In DNA, the CDR3 is TGTGCCAGTAGTATAGTAGGCAGGGGCTATGGCTACACCTTC.